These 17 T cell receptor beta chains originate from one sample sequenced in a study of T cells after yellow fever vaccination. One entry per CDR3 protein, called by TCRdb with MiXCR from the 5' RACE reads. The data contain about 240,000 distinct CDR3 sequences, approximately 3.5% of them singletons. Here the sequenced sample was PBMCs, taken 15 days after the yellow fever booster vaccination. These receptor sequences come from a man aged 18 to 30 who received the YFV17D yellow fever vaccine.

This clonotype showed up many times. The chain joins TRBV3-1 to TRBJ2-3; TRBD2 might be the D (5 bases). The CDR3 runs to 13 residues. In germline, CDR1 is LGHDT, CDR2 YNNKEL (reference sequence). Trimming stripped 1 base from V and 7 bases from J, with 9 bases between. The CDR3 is CASSQGWENTQYF. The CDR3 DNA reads TGTGCCAGCAGCCAAGGCTGGGAGAATACGCAGTATTTT.

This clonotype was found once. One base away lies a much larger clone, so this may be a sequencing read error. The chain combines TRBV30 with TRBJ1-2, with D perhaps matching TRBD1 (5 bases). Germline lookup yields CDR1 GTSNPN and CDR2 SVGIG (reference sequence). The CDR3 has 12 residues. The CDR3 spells CAWSVDNYGFTF. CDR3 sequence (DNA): TGTGCCTGGAGTGTGGACAACTATGGCTTCACCTTC.

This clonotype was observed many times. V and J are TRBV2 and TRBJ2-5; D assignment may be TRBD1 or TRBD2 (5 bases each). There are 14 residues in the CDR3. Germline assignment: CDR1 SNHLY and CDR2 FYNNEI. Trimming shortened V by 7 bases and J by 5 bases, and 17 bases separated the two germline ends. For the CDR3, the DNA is TGTGCCAGCAACCACCAGGGTAGCGTCGAGACCCAGTACTTC. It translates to CASNHQGSVETQYF. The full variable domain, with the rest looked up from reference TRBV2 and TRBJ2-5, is EPEVTQTPSHQVTQMGQEVILRCVPISNHLYFYWYRQILGQKVEFLVSFYNNEISEKSEIFDDQFSVERPDGSNFTLKIRSTKLEDSAMYFCASNHQGSVETQYFGPGTRLLVL.

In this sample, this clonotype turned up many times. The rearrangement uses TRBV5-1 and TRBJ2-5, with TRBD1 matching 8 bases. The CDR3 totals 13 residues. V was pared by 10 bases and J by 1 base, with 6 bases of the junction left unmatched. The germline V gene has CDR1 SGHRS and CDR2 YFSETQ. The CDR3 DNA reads TGCGCCGCCTCAGGGGGCCCCCAAGAGACCCAGTACTTC. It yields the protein CAASGGPQETQYF.

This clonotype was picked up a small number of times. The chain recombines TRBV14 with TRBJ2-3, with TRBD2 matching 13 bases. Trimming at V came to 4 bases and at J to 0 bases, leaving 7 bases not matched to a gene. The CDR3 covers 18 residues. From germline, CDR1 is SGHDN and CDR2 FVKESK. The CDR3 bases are TGTGCCAGCAGCCGGCGCCAACTAGCGGGGGGGAGCACAGATACGCAGTATTTT. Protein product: CASSRRQLAGGSTDTQYF.

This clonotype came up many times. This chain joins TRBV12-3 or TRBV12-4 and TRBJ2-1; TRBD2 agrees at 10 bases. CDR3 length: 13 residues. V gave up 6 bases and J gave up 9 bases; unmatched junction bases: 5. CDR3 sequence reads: CASSFGLAVEQFF. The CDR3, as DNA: TGTGCCAGCAGCTTCGGACTAGCGGTTGAGCAGTTCTTC.

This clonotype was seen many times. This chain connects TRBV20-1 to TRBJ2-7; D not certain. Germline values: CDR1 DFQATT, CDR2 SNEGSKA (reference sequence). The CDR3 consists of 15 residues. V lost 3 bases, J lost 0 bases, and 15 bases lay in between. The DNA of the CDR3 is TGCAGTGCTAGGGTAGGGCAGCTTAGCTCCTACGAGCAGTACTTC. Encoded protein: CSARVGQLSSYEQYF.

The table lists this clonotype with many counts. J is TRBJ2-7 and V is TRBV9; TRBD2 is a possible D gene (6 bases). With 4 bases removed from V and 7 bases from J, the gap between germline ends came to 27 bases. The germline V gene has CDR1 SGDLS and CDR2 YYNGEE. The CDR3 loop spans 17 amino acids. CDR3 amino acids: CASSPSTGLDGGWEQYF. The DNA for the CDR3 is TGTGCCAGCAGCCCATCCACTGGCCTCGACGGGGGTTGGGAGCAGTACTTC.

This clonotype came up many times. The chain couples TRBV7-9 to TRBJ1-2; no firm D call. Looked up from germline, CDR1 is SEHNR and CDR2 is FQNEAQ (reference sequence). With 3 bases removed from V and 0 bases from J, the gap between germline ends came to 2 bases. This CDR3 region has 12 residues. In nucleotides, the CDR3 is TGTGCCAGCAGCTTGTCTAACTATGGCTACACCTTC. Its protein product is CASSLSNYGYTF. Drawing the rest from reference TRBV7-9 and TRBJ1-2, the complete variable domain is DTGVSQNPRHKITKRGQNVTFRCDPISEHNRLYWYRQTLGQGPEFLTYFQNEAQLEKSRLLSDRFSAERPKGSFSTLEIQRTEQGDSAMYLCASSLSNYGYTFGSGTRLTVV.

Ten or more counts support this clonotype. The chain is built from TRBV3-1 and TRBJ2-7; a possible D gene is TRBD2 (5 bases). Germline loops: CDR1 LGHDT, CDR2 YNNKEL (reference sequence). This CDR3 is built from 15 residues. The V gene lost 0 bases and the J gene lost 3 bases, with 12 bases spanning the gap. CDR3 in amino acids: CASSQERGWSYEQYF. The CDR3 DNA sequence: TGTGCCAGCAGCCAAGAAAGAGGGTGGAGCTACGAGCAGTACTTC.

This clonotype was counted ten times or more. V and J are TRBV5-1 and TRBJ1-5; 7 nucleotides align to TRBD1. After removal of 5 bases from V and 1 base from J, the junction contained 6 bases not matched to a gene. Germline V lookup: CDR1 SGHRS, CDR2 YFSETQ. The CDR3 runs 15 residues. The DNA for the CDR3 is TGCGCCAGCAGTCTTACAGGGGCGAGCAATCAGCCCCAGCATTTT. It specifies CASSLTGASNQPQHF. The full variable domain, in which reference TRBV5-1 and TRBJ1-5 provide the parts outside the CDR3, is KAGVTQTPRYLIKTRGQQVTLSCSPISGHRSVSWYQQTPGQGLQFLFEYFSETQRNKGNFPGRFSGRQFSNSRSEMNVSTLELGDSALYLCASSLTGASNQPQHFGDGTRLSIL.

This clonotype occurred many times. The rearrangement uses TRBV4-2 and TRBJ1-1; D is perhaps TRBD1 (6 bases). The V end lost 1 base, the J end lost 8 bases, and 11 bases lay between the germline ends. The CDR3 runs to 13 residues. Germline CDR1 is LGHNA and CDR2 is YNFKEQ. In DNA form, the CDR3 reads TGTGCCAGCAGCCAAGGTGAGCAGGGGGAAGCTTTCTTT. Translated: CASSQGEQGEAFF.

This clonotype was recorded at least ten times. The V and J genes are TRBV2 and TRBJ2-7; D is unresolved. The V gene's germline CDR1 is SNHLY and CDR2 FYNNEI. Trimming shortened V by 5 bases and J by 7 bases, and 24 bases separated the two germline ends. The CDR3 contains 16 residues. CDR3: CASSRSRQAGWLEQYF. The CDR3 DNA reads TGTGCCAGCAGTAGATCCCGCCAGGCCGGGTGGTTGGAGCAGTACTTC.

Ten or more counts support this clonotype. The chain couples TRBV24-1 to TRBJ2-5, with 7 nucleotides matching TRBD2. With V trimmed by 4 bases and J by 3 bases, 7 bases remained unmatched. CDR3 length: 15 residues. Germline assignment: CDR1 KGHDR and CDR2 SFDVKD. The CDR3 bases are TGTGCCACCAGTGACACCGGGACTACAAAAGAGACCCAGTACTTC. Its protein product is CATSDTGTTKETQYF.

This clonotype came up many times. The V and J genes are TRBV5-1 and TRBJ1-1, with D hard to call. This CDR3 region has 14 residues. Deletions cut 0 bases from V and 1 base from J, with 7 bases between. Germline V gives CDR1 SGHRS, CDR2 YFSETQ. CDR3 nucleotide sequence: TGCGCCAGCAGCTTGGCTCGGCAGAACACTGAAGCTTTCTTT. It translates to CASSLARQNTEAFF.

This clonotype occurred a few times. The CDR3 sequence: CASTSWRDTDTQYF. CDR3 DNA: TGTGCCAGCACGTCCTGGCGGGACACAGATACGCAGTATTTT. This sequence joins TRBV5-4 and TRBJ2-3; D is possibly TRBD2 (6 bases). Germline lookup yields CDR1 SGHNT and CDR2 YYREEE (reference sequence). The CDR3 contains 14 residues. V lost 6 bases and J 2 bases, leaving 13 bases between the germline ends.

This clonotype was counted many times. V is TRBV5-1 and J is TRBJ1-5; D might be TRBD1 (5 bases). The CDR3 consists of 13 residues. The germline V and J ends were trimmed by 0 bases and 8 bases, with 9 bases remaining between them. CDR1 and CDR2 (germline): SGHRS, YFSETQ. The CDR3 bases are TGCGCCAGCAGCTTGGCGGGGGGGAAGCCCCAGCATTTT. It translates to CASSLAGGKPQHF.